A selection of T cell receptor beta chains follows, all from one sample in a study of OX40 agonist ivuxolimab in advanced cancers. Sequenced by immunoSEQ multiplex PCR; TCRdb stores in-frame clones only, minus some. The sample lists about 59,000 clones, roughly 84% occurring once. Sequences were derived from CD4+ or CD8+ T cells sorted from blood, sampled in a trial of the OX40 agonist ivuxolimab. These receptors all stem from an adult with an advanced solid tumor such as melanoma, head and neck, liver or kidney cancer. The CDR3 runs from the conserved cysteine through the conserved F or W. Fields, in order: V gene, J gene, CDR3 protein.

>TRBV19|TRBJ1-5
CASSESKWRSQHF
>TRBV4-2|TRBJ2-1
CASSQGGAGDLYNEQFF
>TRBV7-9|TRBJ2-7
CASSGQGGEQYF
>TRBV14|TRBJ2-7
CASSQWAGGYEQYF
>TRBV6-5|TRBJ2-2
CASSRGGSTGELFF
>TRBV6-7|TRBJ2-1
CASSFGLKSSYNEQFF
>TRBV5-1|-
CASSPGPSYEQYF
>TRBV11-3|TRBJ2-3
CASSFSGDTDTQYF
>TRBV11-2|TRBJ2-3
CASSYRVGTDTQYF
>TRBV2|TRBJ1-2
CASTGNLNYGYTF